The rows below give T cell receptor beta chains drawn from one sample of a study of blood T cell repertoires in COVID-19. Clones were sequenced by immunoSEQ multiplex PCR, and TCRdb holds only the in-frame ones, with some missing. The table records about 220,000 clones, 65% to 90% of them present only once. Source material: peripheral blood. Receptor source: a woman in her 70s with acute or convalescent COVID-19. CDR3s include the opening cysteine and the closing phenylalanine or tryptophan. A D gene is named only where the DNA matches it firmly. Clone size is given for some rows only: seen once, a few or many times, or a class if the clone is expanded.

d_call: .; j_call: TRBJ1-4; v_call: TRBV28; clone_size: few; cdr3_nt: TGTGCCAGCAGTTCCCGCAGGATTTCGAATGAAAAACTGTTTTTT; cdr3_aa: CASSSRRISNEKLFF
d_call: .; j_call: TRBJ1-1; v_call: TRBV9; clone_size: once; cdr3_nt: TGTGCCAGCAGCGTTCAGGGGTACACTGAAGCTTTCTTT; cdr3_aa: CASSVQGYTEAFF
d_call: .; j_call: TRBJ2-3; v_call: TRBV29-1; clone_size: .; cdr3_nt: TGCAGCGTTGAAGTGCGGGGTTGGGGCACAGATACGCAGTATTTT; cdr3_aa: CSVEVRGWGTDTQYF
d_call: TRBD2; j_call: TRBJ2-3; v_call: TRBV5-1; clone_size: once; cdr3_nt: TGCGCCAGCAGAGGACTAGCGGGCGACCAATCCACAGATACGCAGTATTTT; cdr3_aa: CASRGLAGDQSTDTQYF
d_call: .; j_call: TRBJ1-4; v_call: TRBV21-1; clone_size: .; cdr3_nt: TGTGCCAGCAGCCCGCTAAACCCGGACAGGGCGGACGATGAAAAACTGTTTTTT; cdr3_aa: CASSPLNPDRADDEKLFF
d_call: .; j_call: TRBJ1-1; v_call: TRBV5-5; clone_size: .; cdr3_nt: TGTGCCAGCAGCAGACCCAGGGCGAACACTGAAGCTTTCTTT; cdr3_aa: CASSRPRANTEAFF
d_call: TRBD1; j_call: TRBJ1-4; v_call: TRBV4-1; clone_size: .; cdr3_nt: TGCGCCAGCAGCCCGCCTTTGGGACAGAAGAATGAAAAACTGTTTTTT; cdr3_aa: CASSPPLGQKNEKLFF
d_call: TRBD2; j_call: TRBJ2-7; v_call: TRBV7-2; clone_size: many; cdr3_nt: TGTGCCAGCAGCACCCAGAGCGGGGGGGCAGCCTACGAGCAGTACTTC; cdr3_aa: CASSTQSGGAAYEQYF
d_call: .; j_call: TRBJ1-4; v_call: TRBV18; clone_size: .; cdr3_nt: TGTGCCAGCTCACCGCCCCAGAGGGAAAAACTGTTTTTT; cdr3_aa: CASSPPQREKLFF
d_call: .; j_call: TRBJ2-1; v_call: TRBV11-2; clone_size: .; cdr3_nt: TGTGCCAGCAGCTTAGTGACGGGGGGAAGGGGGAATGAGCAGTTCTTC; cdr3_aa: CASSLVTGGRGNEQFF
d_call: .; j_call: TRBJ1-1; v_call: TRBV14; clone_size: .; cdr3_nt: TGTGCCAGCAGCCAAGCTCGTGGTCGGACTGAAGCTTTCTTT; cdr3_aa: CASSQARGRTEAFF
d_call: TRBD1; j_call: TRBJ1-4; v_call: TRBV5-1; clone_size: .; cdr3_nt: TGCGCCAGCTCGTCTGGGACAGGAGAAAAACTGTTTTTT; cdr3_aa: CASSSGTGEKLFF
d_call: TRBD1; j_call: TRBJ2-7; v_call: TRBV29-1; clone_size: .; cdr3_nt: TGCAGCGTTGCCCTGGGACAGAGATACGAGCAGTACTTC; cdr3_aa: CSVALGQRYEQYF
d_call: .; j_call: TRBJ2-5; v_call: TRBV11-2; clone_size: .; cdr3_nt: TGTGCCAGCAGCTTGGGGGGGGCCAGGGAGACCCAGTACTTC; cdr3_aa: CASSLGGARETQYF
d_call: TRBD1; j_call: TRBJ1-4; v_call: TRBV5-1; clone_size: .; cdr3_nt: TGCGCCAGCAGGGACGGACAGGGGCAGGTATCTAAACTGTTTTTT; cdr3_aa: CASRDGQGQVSKLFF
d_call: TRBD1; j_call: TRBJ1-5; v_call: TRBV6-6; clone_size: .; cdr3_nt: TGTGCCAGCAGTTACTCGGGACAGGGGAATCAGCCCCAGCATTTT; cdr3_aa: CASSYSGQGNQPQHF
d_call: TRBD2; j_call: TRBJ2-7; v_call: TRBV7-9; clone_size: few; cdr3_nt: TGTGCCAGCAGCTTAGGTTTCAGGGAGGGGCAGTACTTC; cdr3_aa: CASSLGFREGQYF
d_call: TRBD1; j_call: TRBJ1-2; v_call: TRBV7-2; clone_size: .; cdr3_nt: TGTGCCAGCAGCTTAGAGACAGGGCCCTACACCTTC; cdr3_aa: CASSLETGPYTF
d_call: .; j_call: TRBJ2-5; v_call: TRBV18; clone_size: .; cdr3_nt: TGTGCCAGCTCACTTCTAGGGGCCCCAGAGACCCAGTACTTC; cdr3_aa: CASSLLGAPETQYF
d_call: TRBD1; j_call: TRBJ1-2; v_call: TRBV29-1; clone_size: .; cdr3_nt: TGCAGCGTTGAATTGGCAGGGGGATATGGCTACACCTTC; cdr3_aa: CSVELAGGYGYTF
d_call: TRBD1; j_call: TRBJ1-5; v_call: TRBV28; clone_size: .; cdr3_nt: TGTGCCAGCAGTTTCGACAGGGGGCGAGGACAGCCCCAGCATTTT; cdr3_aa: CASSFDRGRGQPQHF
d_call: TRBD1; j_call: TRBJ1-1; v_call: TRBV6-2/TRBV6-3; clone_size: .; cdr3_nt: TGTGCCAGCAGTTACACAGATCAACCTACAGGGGGAAGGATGAACACTGAAGCTTTCTTT; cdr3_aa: CASSYTDQPTGGRMNTEAFF
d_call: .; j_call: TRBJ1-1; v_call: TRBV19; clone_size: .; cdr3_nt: TGTGCCAGTATGTCGCGGCAGGGGAACACTGAAGCTTTCTTT; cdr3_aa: CASMSRQGNTEAFF
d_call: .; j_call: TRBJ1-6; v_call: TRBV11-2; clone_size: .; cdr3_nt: TGTGCCAGCAGCTTAGGGCAGAATAATTCACCCCTCCACTTT; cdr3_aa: CASSLGQNNSPLHF
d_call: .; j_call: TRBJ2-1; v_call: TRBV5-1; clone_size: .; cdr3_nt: TGCGCCAGCAGCTTGGTATTTTTAACAGGGAGCTCCTACAATGAGCAGTTCTTC; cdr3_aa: CASSLVFLTGSSYNEQFF
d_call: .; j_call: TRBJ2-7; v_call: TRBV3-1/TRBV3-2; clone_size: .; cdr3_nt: TGTGCCAGCAGCCAATCTTCGGGGAGGCAGTACTTC; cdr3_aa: CASSQSSGRQYF
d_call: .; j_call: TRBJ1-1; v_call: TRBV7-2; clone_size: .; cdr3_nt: TGTGCCAGCAGCTTAGGGGGGGGCCGAACTGAAGCTTTCTTT; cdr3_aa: CASSLGGGRTEAFF
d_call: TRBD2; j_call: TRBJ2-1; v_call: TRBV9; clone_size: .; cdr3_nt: TGTGCCAGCAGCGTAGGTAGCGGGGGACGTTCCTACAATGAGCAGTTCTTC; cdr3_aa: CASSVGSGGRSYNEQFF
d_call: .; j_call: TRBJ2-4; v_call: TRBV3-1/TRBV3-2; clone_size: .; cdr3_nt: TGTGCCAGCAGCCGGGACACTGGAGCTCAAAACATTCAGTACTTC; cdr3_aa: CASSRDTGAQNIQYF
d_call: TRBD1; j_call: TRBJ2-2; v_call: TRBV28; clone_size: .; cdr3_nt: TGTGCCAGCGGCCAGGGACAGGGCCTCAGAGGCGGGGAGCTGTTTTTT; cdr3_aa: CASGQGQGLRGGELFF
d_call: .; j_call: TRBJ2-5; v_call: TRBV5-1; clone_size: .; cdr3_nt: TGCGCCAGCAGCGCCTGGACAGAAGAGACCCAGTACTTC; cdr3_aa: CASSAWTEETQYF
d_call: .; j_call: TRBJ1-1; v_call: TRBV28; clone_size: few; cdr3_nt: TGTGCCAGCAGTTACAGGGCAATTAACACTGAAGCTTTCTTT; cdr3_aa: CASSYRAINTEAFF
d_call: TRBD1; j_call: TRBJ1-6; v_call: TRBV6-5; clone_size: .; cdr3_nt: TGTGCCAGCACCACGGCAGGGGGCCGGAGTTCACCCCTCCACTTT; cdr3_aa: CASTTAGGRSSPLHF
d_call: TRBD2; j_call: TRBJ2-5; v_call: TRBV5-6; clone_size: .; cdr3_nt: TGTGCCAGCAGCTTAGCGGGGGGGCGAGGAGAGACCCAGTACTTC; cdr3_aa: CASSLAGGRGETQYF
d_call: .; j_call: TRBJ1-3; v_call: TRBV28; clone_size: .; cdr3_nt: TGTGCCAGCAGAGAGGCAGGACTCTCTGGAAACACCATATATTTT; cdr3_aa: CASREAGLSGNTIYF
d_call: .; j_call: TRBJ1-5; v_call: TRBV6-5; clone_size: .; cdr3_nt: TGTGCCAGCAGTTACTCGAACAGGGGCAATCAGCCCCAGCATTTT; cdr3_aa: CASSYSNRGNQPQHF
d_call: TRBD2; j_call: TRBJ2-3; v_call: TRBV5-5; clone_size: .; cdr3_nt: TGTGCCAGCAGCTCCATCCCTGCGGGGGGCACAGATACGCAGTATTTT; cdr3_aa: CASSSIPAGGTDTQYF
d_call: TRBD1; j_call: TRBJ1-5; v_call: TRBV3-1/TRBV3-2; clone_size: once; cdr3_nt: TGTGCCAGCAGCGCCTCCGGGACAGGGGTCAATCAGCCCCAGCATTTT; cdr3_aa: CASSASGTGVNQPQHF
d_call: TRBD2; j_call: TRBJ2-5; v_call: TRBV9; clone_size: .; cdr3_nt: TGTGCCAGCAGCGTAGCGGCTAGCGGGGGCCGGGAGACCCAGTACTTC; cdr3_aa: CASSVAASGGRETQYF
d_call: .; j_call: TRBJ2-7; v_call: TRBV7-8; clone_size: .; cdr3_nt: TGTGCCAGCAGCTTTACGGGGTTGTACGAGCAGTACTTC; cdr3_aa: CASSFTGLYEQYF
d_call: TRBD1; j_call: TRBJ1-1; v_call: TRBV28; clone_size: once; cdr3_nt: TGTGCCAGCAGTCTGCGGACAGGAGGGGAGGATGCGTCAGCTTTCTTT; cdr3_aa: CASSLRTGGEDASAFF
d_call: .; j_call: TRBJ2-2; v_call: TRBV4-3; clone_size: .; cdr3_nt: TGCGCCAGCAGCCAAGATCTAGGCGGGGCGTTCGGCGGGGAGCTGTTTTTT; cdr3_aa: CASSQDLGGAFGGELFF
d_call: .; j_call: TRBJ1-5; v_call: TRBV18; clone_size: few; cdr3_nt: TGTGCCAGCTCACCACGGAGGGACAATCAGCCCCAGCATTTT; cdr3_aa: CASSPRRDNQPQHF
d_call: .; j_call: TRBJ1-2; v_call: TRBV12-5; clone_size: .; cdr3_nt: TGTGCTAGTGGTCGGGGGGGCTATGGCTACACCTTC; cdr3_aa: CASGRGGYGYTF
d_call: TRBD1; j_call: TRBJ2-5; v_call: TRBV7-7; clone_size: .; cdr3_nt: TGTGCCAGCAGTCGGGACAGTTCTCAAGAGACCCAGTACTTC; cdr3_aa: CASSRDSSQETQYF
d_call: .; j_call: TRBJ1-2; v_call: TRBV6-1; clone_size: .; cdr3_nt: TGTGCCAGCAGTGAAGCGAGGACTGTTTTAGGCTACACCTTC; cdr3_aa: CASSEARTVLGYTF
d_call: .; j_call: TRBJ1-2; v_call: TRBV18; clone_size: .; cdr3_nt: TGTGCCAGCTCACCACAGGCAGGGCCTGATAACTATGGCTACACCTTC; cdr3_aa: CASSPQAGPDNYGYTF
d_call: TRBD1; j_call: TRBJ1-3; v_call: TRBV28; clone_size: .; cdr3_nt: TGTGCCAGCAGTCCCCCCGGGACAGACAGAAACACCATATATTTT; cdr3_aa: CASSPPGTDRNTIYF
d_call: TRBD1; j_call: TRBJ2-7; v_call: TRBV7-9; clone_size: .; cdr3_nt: TGTGCCAGCAGCCCGACAGGTCCCAGGGGGAGCCAGTACTTC; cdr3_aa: CASSPTGPRGSQYF
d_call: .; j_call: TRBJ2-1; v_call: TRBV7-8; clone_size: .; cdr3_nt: TGTGCCAGCAGCTTAGGGACAGACGACCTAGGCTCCTACAATGAGCAGTTCTTC; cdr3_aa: CASSLGTDDLGSYNEQFF
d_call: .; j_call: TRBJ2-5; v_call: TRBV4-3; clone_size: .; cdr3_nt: TGCGCCAGCAGCCAAGATCGGACAGCTCAAGAGACCCAGTACTTC; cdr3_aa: CASSQDRTAQETQYF
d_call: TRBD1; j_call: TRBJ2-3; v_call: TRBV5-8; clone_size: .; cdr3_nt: TGTGCCAGCAGCTTGGGACAGGGCGCAGATACGCAGTATTTT; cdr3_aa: CASSLGQGADTQYF
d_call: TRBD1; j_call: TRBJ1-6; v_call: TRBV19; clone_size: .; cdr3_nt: TGTGCCAGTAGTCTCCGACAGGGTGGTAATTCACCCCTCCACTTT; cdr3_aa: CASSLRQGGNSPLHF
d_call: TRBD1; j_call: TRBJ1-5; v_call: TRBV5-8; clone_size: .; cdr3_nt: TGTGCCAGCAGCCCCGGTCAGGGGGCAAATCAGCCCCAGCATTTT; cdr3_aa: CASSPGQGANQPQHF
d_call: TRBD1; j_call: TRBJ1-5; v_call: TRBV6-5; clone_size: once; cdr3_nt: TGTGCCAGCAGTAGAAGACAGGGTAGCAATCAGCCCCAGCATTTT; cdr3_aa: CASSRRQGSNQPQHF